This T cell receptor beta chain was identified in a study of CD8 T cells in ankylosing spondylitis. Quantitative barcoded 5'-RACE was used to prepare TCR beta libraries. TCRdb re-called the 5' RACE reads through MiXCR, storing one row per CDR3 protein. The table records about 540,000 distinct CDR3 sequences, 10% to 15% of them present only once. Notes on the study in general: Made up of 7 to 9 highly homologous variants, a TCR beta motif appeared characteristic of ankylosing spondylitis blood.

This clonotype was counted only a few times. No antigen is known for it. Trimming shortened V by 4 bases and J by 5 bases, and 14 bases separated the two germline ends. Germline V gene sequence: CDR1 SGHVS, CDR2 FNYEAQ. The CDR3 is 14 amino acids. The rearrangement uses TRBV7-6 and TRBJ2-5; D is unclear. Material for sequencing was blood, either unsorted or a sorted T cell fraction (not recorded which). The receptor's source is a male donor with ankylosing spondylitis. This CDR3 reads CASSSPSMSETQYF. CDR3 sequence (DNA): TGTGCCAGCAGCTCCCCTTCAATGTCGGAGACCCAGTACTTC.